This TCR beta chain was retrieved from a study of shared clonotypes between healthy human individuals. CDR1 and CDR2 (germline): MDHEN, SYDVKM. V lost 2 bases and J 7 bases, leaving 12 bases between the germline ends. The CDR3 runs to 14 residues. Profiled with immunoSEQ multiplex PCR; TCRdb holds only in-frame clones, not every one. The table records 450,000 to 500,000 clones, more than 75% of them present only once. The chain employs TRBV28 and TRBJ2-1; TRBD2 might be the D (5 bases). This TCR was recovered from a woman aged 40 to 49 in good health. Some clones in this sample may be carry-over from other donors' samples. The source material was PBMCs. CDR3 sequence: CASSLGLAANEQFF. The CDR3 DNA follows: TGTGCCAGCAGTTTAGGACTCGCAGCGAATGAGCAGTTCTTC.